This TCR beta chain was captured by sequencing in a study of blood T cell repertoires in COVID-19. Original processing methods: Amplification from reference gene primers served as the basis for estimated nucleated cell counts. Profiling relied on immunoSEQ multiplex PCR, and the TCRdb table lists in-frame clones only, not all of them. V and J calls and clone size are as listed in that table; D and trimming were resolved from the DNA. The data show fewer than 350,000 clones, around 89% seen once. The source of this sequence is a woman in her 30s with acute COVID-19. The sample was PBMCs or T cells enriched from blood (not recorded which).

CDR3 nucleotides: TGTGCCAGCAGCTTAACCGCCAGCGGCGGGTCGGAAGCTTTCTTT. This gives the protein CASSLTASGGSEAFF. This rearrangement joins TRBV11-2 to TRBJ1-1; D gene unclear. The CDR3 contains 15 residues. Per the germline V gene, CDR1 is SGHAT and CDR2 is FQNNGV. V was shortened by 2 bases and J by 8 bases, with 18 bases between the two germline ends. Combining the CDR3 with reference TRBV11-2 and TRBJ1-1 gives the whole variable domain EAGVAQSPRYKIIEKRQSVAFWCNPISGHATLYWYQQILGQGPKLLIQFQNNGVVDDSQLPKDRFSAERLKGVDSTLKIQPAKLEDSAVYLCASSLTASGGSEAFFGQGTRLTVV.